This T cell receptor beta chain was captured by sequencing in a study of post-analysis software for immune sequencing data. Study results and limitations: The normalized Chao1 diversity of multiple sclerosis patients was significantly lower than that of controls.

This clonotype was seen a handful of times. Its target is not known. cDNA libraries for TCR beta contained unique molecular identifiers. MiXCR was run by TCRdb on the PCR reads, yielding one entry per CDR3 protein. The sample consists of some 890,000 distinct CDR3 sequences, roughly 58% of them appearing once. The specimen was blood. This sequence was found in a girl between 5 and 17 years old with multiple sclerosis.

The CDR3 DNA follows: TGTGCCAGCAGCTTAGCGGGAGCCCGGGAGACCCAGTACTTC. This sequence encodes CASSLAGARETQYF. The chain couples TRBV7-2 to TRBJ2-5; possibly TRBD2 for D (5 bases). There are 14 residues in the CDR3. With 0 bases removed from V and 5 bases from J, the gap between germline ends came to 10 bases. Germline CDR1 reads SGHTA; CDR2 reads FQGNSA.